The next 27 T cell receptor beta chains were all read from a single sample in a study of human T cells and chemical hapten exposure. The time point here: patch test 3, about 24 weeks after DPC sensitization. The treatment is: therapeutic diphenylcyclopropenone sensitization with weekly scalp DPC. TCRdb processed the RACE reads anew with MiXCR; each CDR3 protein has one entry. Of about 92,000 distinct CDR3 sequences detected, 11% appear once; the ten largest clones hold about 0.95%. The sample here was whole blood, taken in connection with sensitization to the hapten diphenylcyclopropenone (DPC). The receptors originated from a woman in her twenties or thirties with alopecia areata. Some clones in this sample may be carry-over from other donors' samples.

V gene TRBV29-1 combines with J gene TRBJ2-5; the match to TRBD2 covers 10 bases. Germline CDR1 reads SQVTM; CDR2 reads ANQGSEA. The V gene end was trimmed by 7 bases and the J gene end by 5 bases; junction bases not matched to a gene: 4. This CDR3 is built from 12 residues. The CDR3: CSAASGGETQYF. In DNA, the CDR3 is TGCAGCGCCGCTAGCGGGGGCGAGACCCAGTACTTC.

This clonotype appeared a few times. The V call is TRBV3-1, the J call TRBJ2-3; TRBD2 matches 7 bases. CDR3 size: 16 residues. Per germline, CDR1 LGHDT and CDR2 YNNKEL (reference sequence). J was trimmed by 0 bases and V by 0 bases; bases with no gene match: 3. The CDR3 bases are TGTGCCAGCAGCCAAGATCGCGGGAGCAGCACAGATACGCAGTATTTT. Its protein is CASSQDRGSSTDTQYF.

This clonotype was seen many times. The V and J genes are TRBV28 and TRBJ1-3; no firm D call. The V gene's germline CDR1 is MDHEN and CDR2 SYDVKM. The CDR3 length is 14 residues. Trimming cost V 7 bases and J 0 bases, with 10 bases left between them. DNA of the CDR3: TGTGCCAGCACCCAGGAGTACTCTGGAAACACCATATATTTT. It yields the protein CASTQEYSGNTIYF. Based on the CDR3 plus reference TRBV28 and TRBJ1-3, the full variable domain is DVKVTQSSRYLVKRTGEKVFLECVQDMDHENMFWYRQDPGLGLRLIYFSYDVKMKEKGDIPEGYSVSREKKERFSLILESASTNQTSMYLCASTQEYSGNTIYFGEGSWLTVV.

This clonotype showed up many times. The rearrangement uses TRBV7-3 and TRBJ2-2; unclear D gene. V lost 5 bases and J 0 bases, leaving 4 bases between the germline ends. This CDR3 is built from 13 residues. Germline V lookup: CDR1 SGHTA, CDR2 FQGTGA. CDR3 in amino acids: CASSPTNTGELFF. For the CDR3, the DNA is TGTGCCAGCAGCCCTACGAACACCGGGGAGCTGTTTTTT. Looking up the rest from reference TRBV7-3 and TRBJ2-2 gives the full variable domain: GAGVSQTPSNKVTEKGKYVELRCDPISGHTALYWYRQSLGQGPEFLIYFQGTGAADDSGLPNDRFFAVRPEGSVSTLKIQRTERGDSAVYLCASSPTNTGELFFGEGSRLTVL.

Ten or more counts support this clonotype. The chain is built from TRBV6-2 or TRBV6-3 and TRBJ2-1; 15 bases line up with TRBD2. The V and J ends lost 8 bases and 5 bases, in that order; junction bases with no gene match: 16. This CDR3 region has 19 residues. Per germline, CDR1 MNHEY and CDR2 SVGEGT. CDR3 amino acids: CASGRSGTSGRREDNEQFF. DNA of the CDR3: TGTGCCAGCGGACGGTCCGGGACTAGCGGGAGGAGGGAGGACAATGAGCAGTTCTTC.

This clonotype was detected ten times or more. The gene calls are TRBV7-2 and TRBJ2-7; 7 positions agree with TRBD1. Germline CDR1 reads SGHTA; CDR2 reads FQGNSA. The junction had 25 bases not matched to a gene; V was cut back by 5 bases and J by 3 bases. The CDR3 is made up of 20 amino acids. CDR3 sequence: CASSPPLGDSYPTLIYEQYF. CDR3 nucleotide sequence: TGTGCCAGCAGCCCCCCCTTAGGGGACAGCTATCCCACTTTGATCTACGAGCAGTACTTC. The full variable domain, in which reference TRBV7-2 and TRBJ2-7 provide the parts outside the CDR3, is GAGVSQSPSNKVTEKGKDVELRCDPISGHTALYWYRQSLGQGLEFLIYFQGNSAPDKSGLPSDRFSAERTGGSVSTLTIQRTQQEDSAVYLCASSPPLGDSYPTLIYEQYFGPGTRLTVT.

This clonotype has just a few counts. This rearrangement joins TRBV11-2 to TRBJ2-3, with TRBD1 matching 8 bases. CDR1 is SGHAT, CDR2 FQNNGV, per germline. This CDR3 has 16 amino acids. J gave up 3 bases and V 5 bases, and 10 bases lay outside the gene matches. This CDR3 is CASSPPGQARTDTQYF. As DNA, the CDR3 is TGTGCCAGCAGCCCCCCGGGACAGGCTCGAACAGATACGCAGTATTTT.

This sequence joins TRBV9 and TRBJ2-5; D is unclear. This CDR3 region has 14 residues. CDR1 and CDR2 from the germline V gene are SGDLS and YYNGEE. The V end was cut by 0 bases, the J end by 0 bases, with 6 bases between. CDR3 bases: TGTGCCAGCAGCGTAGATCGGAACCAAGAGACCCAGTACTTC. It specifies CASSVDRNQETQYF.

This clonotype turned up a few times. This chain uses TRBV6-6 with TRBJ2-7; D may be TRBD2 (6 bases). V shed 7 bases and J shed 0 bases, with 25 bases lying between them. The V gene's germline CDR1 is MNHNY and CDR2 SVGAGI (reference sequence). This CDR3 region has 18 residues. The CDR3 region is CASTTGGRSAATSYEQYF. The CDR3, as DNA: TGTGCCAGCACCACCGGGGGTCGGAGCGCCGCGACCTCCTACGAGCAGTACTTC.

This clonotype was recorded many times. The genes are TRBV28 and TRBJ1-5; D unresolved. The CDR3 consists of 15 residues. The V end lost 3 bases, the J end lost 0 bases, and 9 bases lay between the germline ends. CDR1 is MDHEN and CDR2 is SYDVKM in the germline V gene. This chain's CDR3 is CASSFSWVSNQPQHF. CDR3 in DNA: TGTGCCAGCAGTTTTTCCTGGGTTAGCAATCAGCCCCAGCATTTT.

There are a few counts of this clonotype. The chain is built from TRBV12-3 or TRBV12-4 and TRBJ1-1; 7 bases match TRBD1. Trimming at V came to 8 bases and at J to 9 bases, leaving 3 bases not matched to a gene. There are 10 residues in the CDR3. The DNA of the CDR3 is TGTGCCAGCGGGGGACAGAAAGCTTTCTTT. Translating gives CASGGQKAFF.

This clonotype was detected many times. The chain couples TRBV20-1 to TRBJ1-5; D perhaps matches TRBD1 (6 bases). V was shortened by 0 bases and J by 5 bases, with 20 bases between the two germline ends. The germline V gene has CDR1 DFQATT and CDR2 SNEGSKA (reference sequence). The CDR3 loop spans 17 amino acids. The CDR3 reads CSARDPIGVTGDQPQHF. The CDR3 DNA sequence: TGCAGTGCTAGAGACCCGATTGGAGTGACAGGAGATCAGCCCCAGCATTTT.

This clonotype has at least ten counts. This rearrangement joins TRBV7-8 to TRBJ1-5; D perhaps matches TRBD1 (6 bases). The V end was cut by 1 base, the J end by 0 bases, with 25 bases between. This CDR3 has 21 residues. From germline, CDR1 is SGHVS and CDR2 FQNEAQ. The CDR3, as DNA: TGTGCCAGCAGCTTAGGGCCGGGGGGGCTACGAGGTATCCCTAGCAATCAGCCCCAGCATTTT. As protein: CASSLGPGGLRGIPSNQPQHF.

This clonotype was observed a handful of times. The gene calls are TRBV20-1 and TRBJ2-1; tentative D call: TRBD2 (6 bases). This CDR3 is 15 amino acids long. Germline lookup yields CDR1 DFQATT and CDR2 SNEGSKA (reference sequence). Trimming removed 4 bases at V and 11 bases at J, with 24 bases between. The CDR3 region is CSANSFQGGPGKQFF. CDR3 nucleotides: TGCAGTGCTAATTCGTTTCAGGGAGGACCAGGGAAGCAGTTCTTC.

The CDR3 bases are TGCGCCAGCAGCCCAGGGGTCGGGAGAATGGCCCCTGAAGCTTTCTTT. Residues: CASSPGVGRMAPEAFF. The chain carries TRBV5-1 and TRBJ1-1, with D perhaps TRBD1 (6 bases). Germline CDR1 and CDR2: SGHRS and YFSETQ. The V end lost 4 bases, the J end lost 6 bases, and 22 bases lay between the germline ends. This CDR3 spans 16 amino acids.

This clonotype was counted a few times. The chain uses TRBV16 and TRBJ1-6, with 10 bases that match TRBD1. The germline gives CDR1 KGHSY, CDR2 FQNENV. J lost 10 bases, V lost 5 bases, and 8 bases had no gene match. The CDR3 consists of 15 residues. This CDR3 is CASSSRTGGESPLHF. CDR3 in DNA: TGTGCCAGCAGCTCTCGGACAGGGGGTGAGTCACCCCTCCACTTT.

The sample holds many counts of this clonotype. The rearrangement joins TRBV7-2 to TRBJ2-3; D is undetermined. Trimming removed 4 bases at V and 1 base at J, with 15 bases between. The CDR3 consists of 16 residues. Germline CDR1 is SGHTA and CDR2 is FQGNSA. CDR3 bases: TGTGCCAGCAGCTCCCCTCCGGGCTTTCGCACAGATACGCAGTATTTT. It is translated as CASSSPPGFRTDTQYF.

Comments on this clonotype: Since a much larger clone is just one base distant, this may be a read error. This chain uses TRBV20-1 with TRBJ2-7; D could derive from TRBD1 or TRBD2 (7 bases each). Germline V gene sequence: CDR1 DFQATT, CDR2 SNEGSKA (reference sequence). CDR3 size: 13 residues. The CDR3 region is CCALTRGGYEQYF. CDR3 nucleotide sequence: TGCTGTGCCCTGACCAGGGGGGGGTACGAGCAGTACTTC.

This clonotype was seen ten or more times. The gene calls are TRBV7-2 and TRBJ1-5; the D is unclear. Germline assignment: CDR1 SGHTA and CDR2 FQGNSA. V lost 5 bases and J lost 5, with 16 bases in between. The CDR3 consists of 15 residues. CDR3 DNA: TGTGCCAGCAGCCCAACGGGCTCTAATCATCAGCCCCAGCATTTT. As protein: CASSPTGSNHQPQHF.

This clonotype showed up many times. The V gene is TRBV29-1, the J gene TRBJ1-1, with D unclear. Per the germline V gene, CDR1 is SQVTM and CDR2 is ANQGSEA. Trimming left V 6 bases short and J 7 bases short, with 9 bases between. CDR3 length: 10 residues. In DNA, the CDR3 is TGCAGCGTCGGTCGAGATGAAGCTTTCTTT. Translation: CSVGRDEAFF. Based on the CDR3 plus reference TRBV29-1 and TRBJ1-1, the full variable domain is SAVISQKPSRDICQRGTSLTIQCQVDSQVTMMFWYRQQPGQSLTLIATANQGSEATYESGFVIDKFPISRPNLTFSTLTVSNMSPEDSSIYLCSVGRDEAFFGQGTRLTVV.

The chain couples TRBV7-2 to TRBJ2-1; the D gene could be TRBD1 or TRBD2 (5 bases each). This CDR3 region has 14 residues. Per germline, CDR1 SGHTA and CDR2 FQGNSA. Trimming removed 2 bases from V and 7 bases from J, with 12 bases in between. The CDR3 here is CASSLLGTRNEQFF. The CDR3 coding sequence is TGTGCCAGCAGCTTATTGGGGACGAGGAATGAGCAGTTCTTC.

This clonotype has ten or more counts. CDR3 nucleotide sequence: TGTGCCAGCAGTGAAGGCCCCCTAGGGTACACCATATATTTT. Translating it yields CASSEGPLGYTIYF. The J gene is TRBJ1-3, the V gene TRBV2; D gene uncertain. Germline CDR1 reads SNHLY; CDR2 reads FYNNEI. V was cut by 1 base and J by 8 bases, with 12 bases left in between. The CDR3 length is 14 residues.

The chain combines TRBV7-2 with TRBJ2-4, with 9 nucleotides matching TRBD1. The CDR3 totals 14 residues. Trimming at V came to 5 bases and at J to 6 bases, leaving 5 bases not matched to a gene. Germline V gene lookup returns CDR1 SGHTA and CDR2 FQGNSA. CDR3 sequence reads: CASSRTGGANIQYF. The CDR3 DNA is TGTGCCAGCAGCCGAACAGGGGGCGCAAACATTCAGTACTTC.

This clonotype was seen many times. The CDR3 here is CASSQDPTGYTDTQYF. DNA for the CDR3: TGTGCCAGCAGCCAAGATCCGACAGGGTACACAGATACGCAGTATTTT. The chain combines TRBV4-2 with TRBJ2-3; TRBD1 agrees at 7 bases. Germline V gives CDR1 LGHNA, CDR2 YNFKEQ. The ends lost 0 bases at V and 2 bases at J; junction bases unmatched: 5. The CDR3 has 16 residues.

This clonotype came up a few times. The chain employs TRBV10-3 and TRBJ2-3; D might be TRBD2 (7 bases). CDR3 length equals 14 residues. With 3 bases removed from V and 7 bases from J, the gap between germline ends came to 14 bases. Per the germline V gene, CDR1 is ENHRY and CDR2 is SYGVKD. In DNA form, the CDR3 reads TGTGCCATCAGTGAAACGGGAGGACAGCATACGCAGTATTTT. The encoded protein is CAISETGGQHTQYF.

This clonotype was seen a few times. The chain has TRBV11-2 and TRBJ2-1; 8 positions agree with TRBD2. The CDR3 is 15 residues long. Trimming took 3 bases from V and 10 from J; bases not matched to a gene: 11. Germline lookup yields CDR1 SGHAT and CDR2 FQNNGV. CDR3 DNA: TGTGCCAGCAGCTTCGGGGGACTAGTACGAAGCGAGCAGTTCTTC. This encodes CASSFGGLVRSEQFF.

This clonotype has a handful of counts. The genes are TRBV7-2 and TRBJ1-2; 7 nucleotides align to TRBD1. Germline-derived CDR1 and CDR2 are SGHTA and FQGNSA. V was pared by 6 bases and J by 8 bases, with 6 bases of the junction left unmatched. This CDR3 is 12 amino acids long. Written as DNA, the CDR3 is TGTGCCAGCAGTTTCGGGACAGACGGCTACACCTTC. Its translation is CASSFGTDGYTF.